These 11 T cell receptor beta chains were all obtained from the same sample, sequenced in a study of blood T cell repertoires in COVID-19. Some clones are missing from TCRdb's copy, which holds only in-frame ones; the method was immunoSEQ multiplex PCR. This sample has 65,000 to 90,000 clones, with approximately 76% found just once. The sequenced material came from peripheral blood. Receptor source: an older man with active or convalescent COVID-19.

The rearrangement joins TRBV7-9 to TRBJ1-1, with 8 nucleotides matching TRBD1. CDR1 and CDR2 from the germline V gene are SEHNR and FQNEAQ (reference sequence). CDR3 size: 15 residues. The ends lost 1 base at V and 10 bases at J; junction bases unmatched: 11. The DNA of the CDR3 is TGTGCCAGCAGCTTAGGCCCACAGGGGGTGACTCCAGCTTTCTTT. Translating gives CASSLGPQGVTPAFF.

The chain couples TRBV12-3 or TRBV12-4 to TRBJ1-5; D is perhaps TRBD1 (5 bases). This CDR3 spans 12 amino acids. The V end was cut by 6 bases, the J end by 5 bases, with 8 bases between. For the CDR3, the DNA is TGTGCCAGCAGCGGGGGACATCAGCCCCAGCATTTT. This encodes CASSGGHQPQHF.

The V gene is TRBV5-5, the J gene TRBJ2-7; perhaps TRBD1 as D (6 bases). Trimming removed 4 bases from V and 5 bases from J, with 19 bases in between. Per germline, CDR1 SGHKS and CDR2 YYEKEE (reference sequence). This CDR3 has 15 amino acids. CDR3: CASSPWGTSAHEQYF. In nucleotides, the CDR3 is TGTGCCAGCAGCCCGTGGGGGACATCTGCCCACGAGCAGTACTTC.

The chain joins TRBV12-3 or TRBV12-4 to TRBJ1-2; D unresolved. V gave up 4 bases and J gave up 8 bases, with 14 bases separating them. This CDR3 region has 13 residues. CDR3 protein: CASSYEGLGGYTF. The CDR3 DNA sequence: TGTGCCAGCAGTTATGAGGGCCTGGGGGGCTACACCTTC.

The chain has TRBV6-5 and TRBJ2-1, with D uncertain. The ends were cut back, 2 bases at V and 10 bases at J, with 12 bases in the middle. The germline V gene encodes CDR1 MNHEY and CDR2 SVGAGI. This CDR3 spans 13 amino acids. DNA of the CDR3: TGTGCCAGCAGTTACGGCGGCCTTGGGGAGCAGTTCTTC. This sequence encodes CASSYGGLGEQFF.

The CDR3 region has the DNA TGTGCCAGCAGCTTTGTTGGGGGGTTAGAGAACGAGCAGTACTTC. Amino acid sequence: CASSFVGGLENEQYF. The chain combines TRBV11-2 with TRBJ2-7, with D perhaps TRBD2 (6 bases). The CDR3 length is 15 residues. The germline CDR1 and CDR2 sequences are SGHAT and FQNNGV. V lost 3 bases to trimming and J lost 5 bases, with 17 bases between them.

The rearrangement links TRBV5-1 to TRBJ2-7, with a possible D match to TRBD2 (5 bases). This CDR3 is built from 14 residues. The V end lost 0 bases, the J end lost 4 bases, and 11 bases lay between the germline ends. CDR1 SGHRS and CDR2 YFSETQ come from the germline V gene. Written as DNA, the CDR3 is TGCGCCAGCAGCTTGGACAGTGGAGGATACGAGCAGTACTTC. Translated: CASSLDSGGYEQYF.

This clone was counted between two and nine times. The chain carries TRBV5-1 and TRBJ2-3, with 8 bases that match TRBD1. CDR3 length: 15 amino acids. The germline V gene encodes CDR1 SGHRS and CDR2 YFSETQ. V was clipped by 5 bases and J by 1 base; unmatched bases: 6. CDR3 sequence (DNA): TGCGCCAGCAGGTTTACAGGGGGAGGCACAGATACGCAGTATTTT. This translates into CASRFTGGGTDTQYF.

This clone appeared a few times. The rearrangement links TRBV30 to TRBJ1-2; possibly TRBD1 for D (5 bases). This CDR3 has 13 amino acids. CDR1 and CDR2 from the germline V gene are GTSNPN and SVGIG (reference sequence). V lost 2 bases to trimming and J lost 6 bases, with 13 bases between them. CDR3 sequence reads: CAWSTSGIHGYTF. CDR3 DNA: TGTGCCTGGAGTACCTCAGGGATCCATGGCTACACCTTC.

V and J are TRBV3-1 (or the pseudogene TRBV3-2) and TRBJ2-1; 12 nucleotides agree with TRBD2. Germline CDR1 is LGHDT and CDR2 is YNNKEL (reference sequence). This CDR3 comprises 15 residues. Losses at the gene ends were 0 bases for V and 13 bases for J; bases not matched to a gene: 7. The CDR3 sequence is CASSQDPSGGAIQFF. The DNA of the CDR3 is TGTGCCAGCAGCCAAGATCCTAGCGGGGGGGCGATTCAGTTCTTC.

This clone occurred once. The J gene is TRBJ2-3, the V gene TRBV7-9; D perhaps matches TRBD2 (6 bases). V was shortened by 2 bases and J by 0 bases, with 6 bases between the two germline ends. This CDR3 is 14 amino acids long. Germline CDR1 is SEHNR and CDR2 is FQNEAQ (reference sequence). In nucleotides, the CDR3 is TGTGCCAGCAGCTTAAGCGGGAGCACAGATACGCAGTATTTT. Translating gives CASSLSGSTDTQYF.